This entry describes one T cell receptor (beta chain). Its antigen target is currently unknown. Base qualities are missing; no much larger clone stands one base away. To prepare the library, the immunoSEQ multiplex PCR assay was applied. On the authors' methods: A statistical classification framework was built for diagnosing cytomegalovirus status from the catalog of TCR beta chain sequences. TCRdb stores this immuneACCESS table with in-frame sequences only. Part of the clones is absent; in the studies checked, under half of the shortfall reflects unresolved V genes, and no reason is known for the rest. V and J calls and clone size come straight from that table; D and trimming were deduced from the DNA. The sample includes more than 85,000 clones, with around 90% observed a single time. Around 1.8% of the sample lies in the top ten. The donors were included in the validation cohort of roughly 120 subjects, a group kept apart from the approximately 650-subject first cohort.

This sample was taken from a study of cytomegalovirus exposure and HLA in healthy donors (dated by TCRdb to about 2017). About the study as a whole: The 500 to 800 repertoires of the first cohort and the 120 validation repertoires were produced on the same platform, according to a later analysis. The aim of the study was to test whether cataloging public T cell receptors could identify signatures of past pathogen exposure. A separate validation cohort of 90 to 150 different subjects was used in addition to the 666-subject first cohort. To predict cytomegalovirus infection status, the study brought together high-throughput TCR immunosequencing, statistical association of individual TCRs with disease status, and machine learning. What the research found in general, with its limitations: The classifier was reported to diagnose cytomegalovirus status with high specificity and sensitivity in both the original and validation cohorts. In the study, around 160 TCR beta chains were listed as associated with cytomegalovirus. A later analysis found that TCRs clustered in the first cohort also tended to co-occur in the 110 or so validation repertoires, with 94% of cluster scores above 0. While some public TCRs were present in many individuals, most TCR sequences turned up only very rarely across donors. In vitro tests confirmed that a few of the cytomegalovirus-associated TCR beta chains recognize cytomegalovirus antigens. The authors suggested that the approach could potentially be generalized to other disease states and immunological phenotypes. A later analysis had no HLA typing for the validation cohort, so co-occurrence there was scored across all 110 or so repertoires.

This TCR was recovered from a woman aged 18-29 years in good health and CMV-seronegative. The material sequenced was PBMCs.

The CDR3 protein: CASSGGQGARGTEAFF. The nucleotide sequence reads as follows: TGCGCCAGCAGCGGAGGACAGGGGGCGCGCGGCACTGAAGCTTTCTTT. The chain couples TRBV5-1 to TRBJ1-1; 11 central nucleotides agree with TRBD1. CDR1 and CDR2 were assigned from the germline V gene as SGHRS and YFSETQ. V is pruned by 4 bases and J by 4 bases, leaving 9 bases of the junction without a gene match. From the cysteine up to the phenylalanine, the CDR3 has a length of 16 residues. Here the CDR3 DNA is all that survives: 48 bases in frame from base 1.